One TCR beta chain is described in this entry. No cognate antigen has been identified for it. Within one base of it there is no much larger clone, and no base qualities were kept. The CDR3 runs 14 amino acids, cysteine and phenylalanine included. Just the 42-base CDR3 DNA is kept, in frame starting at base 1. V is reduced by 4 bases and J by 1 base, leaving a spacing of 10 bases between them. Reading the germline V gene (reference sequence) gives CDR1 SEHNR and CDR2 FQNEAQ. This entry comes from a study of T-cell memory formation after mild COVID-19 (dated by TCRdb to about 2021). Broadly, across the study: TCR sequence clusters from the two donors were largely donor specific. The cohort comprised two young, previously healthy adult volunteers, one female and one male. T-cell clones expanding and contracting after mild COVID-19 in a couple of donors were tracked by longitudinal TCRalpha and TCRbeta repertoire sequencing.

The paper as a whole reports these results and caveats: The detection of some responding clones in pre-infection memory suggests that pre-existing cross-reactive memory T cells joined the SARS-CoV-2 response. SARS-CoV-2 specificity of the second-wave clones peaking on day 37 was not confirmed. The study covered only two mild cases, and larger cohorts including severe cases with pre-infection samples were considered necessary. Contracting CD4+ clones appeared mostly in the CM and EM memory subsets, whereas CD8+ clones were enriched in EMRA. Balanced CD4/CD8 phenotypes were observed for clones contracting from day 15 to 85, whereas a bias towards CD4+ was observed for a second wave of clones expanding from day 15 to 37.

The listed sequencing device is Illumina NovaSeq 6000. Using 5'RACE with constant-segment primers, TCRalpha and TCRbeta cDNA libraries were constructed, with sample barcodes and unique molecular identifiers added in the process. Trizol reagent was used to extract RNA from every sample. Libraries were amplified in two PCR steps, with a second sample barcode and Illumina TruSeq adapters added in the second step. Libraries were sequenced on an Illumina NovaSeq with 2 x 150 bp paired-end reads. The original methods were these. The reads were demultiplexed and collapsed into UMI-guided consensus sequences using migec v1.2.7. Using mixcr v2.1.11, UMI consensuses were aligned to TRA and TRB V and J templates and then assembled into clonotypes. A clonotype was counted as expanded or contracted only when both edgeR and NoisET called the clonotype significant, with the noise models trained on biological replicates. For edgeR calls, a false discovery rate-adjusted p below 0.01 and a log2 fold-change threshold of 1 were applied. As an exploratory analysis of dynamics, PCA with hierarchical clustering was applied to max-normalized trajectories of the 1000 most abundant clonotypes. Separately sequenced CD4+ and CD8+ repertoires were used to assign a CD4 or CD8 phenotype to each responding clone. Using fastp at Q25 and MiXCR, TCRdb reprocessed the public reads and kept productive beta chains. Here each entry gathers all rows of one CDR3 protein and keeps the most common genes and DNA. TCRdb's processing, not the authors' own work, is the source of the V and J calls. This sample has around 340,000 distinct CDR3 sequences in its table, and roughly 20% of those were observed once. The top ten clonotypes cover around 13% of the sample.

PBMCs were isolated by Ficoll-Paque density gradient centrifugation. The clonotype comes from an adult woman who had mild COVID-19 (a few samples of this study predate the infection). The sample titles of this study are shuffled in the database, so cell type and time point are left out; the donor was told from shared clones. The material sequenced was PBMCs or a T cell subset sorted from them (not recorded which). Recombination linked TRBV7-9 to TRBJ1-1; confidence is insufficient to name the D gene. In nucleotides, the sequence is TGTGCCAGCAGCTCGGGGATGGGGAACACTGAAGCTTTCTTT. It specifies CASSSGMGNTEAFF.